The clone carrying this T cell receptor (beta chain) was seen just once. V dropped 4 bases and J dropped 3; count of bases not matched to a gene: 13. There are 17 residues in the CDR3. Per the germline V gene, CDR1 is KGHSH and CDR2 is LQKENI. Patients had blood sampled at baseline and again on cycle 4 day 1 and cycle 7 day 1. The data were obtained in a study of OX40 agonist ivuxolimab in advanced cancers. Turning to the study itself: Patients received intravenous ivuxolimab every 2 weeks at 0.01 to 10 mg/kg.

Repertoires were generated with immunoSEQ multiplex PCR, while TCRdb's copy carries only in-frame clones and drops some. The table lists 53,000 or so clones, 60% to 80% of them singletons. This chain links TRBV18 with TRBJ1-1; 8 bases are shared with TRBD1. This clonotype was sampled from an adult with an advanced solid tumor such as melanoma, head and neck, liver or kidney cancer. Sequenced material: CD4+ or CD8+ T cells sorted from blood, taken in a trial of the OX40 agonist ivuxolimab. The CDR3 here is CASSLRGQGADDTEAFF. CDR3 nucleotide sequence: TGTGCCAGCTCACTCAGAGGTCAGGGGGCGGACGACACTGAAGCTTTCTTT.